These 22 T cell receptor beta chains were sequenced from one sample in a study of chemoradiotherapy in HPV16-positive cancers (dated by TCRdb to the early 2020s). The library relied on the immunoSEQ multiplex PCR assay. TCRdb obtained this table from immuneACCESS and retained in-frame rearrangements with V and J assigned. These tables miss some clones; where compared with another copy, unresolved V genes account for less than half of the shortfall, and the remainder is unexplained. Across this sample there are thousands of clones, with around nine tenths seen only once. Around 5.5% of the sample is held by the ten biggest clonotypes. The material was tumor tissue, obtained from a patient who underwent chemoradiotherapy. The receptors come from a human donor with HPV-associated anogenital cancer.

The V gene is TRBV4-1, the J gene TRBJ1-4, with D maybe TRBD1 (5 bases). V lost 2 bases and J lost 7, with 11 bases in between. The CDR3 is 14 amino acids. CDR1 is MGHRA, CDR2 YSYEKL, per germline. CDR3 sequence reads: CASSQQGSSEKLFF. The CDR3, as DNA: TGCGCCAGCAGCCAACAGGGTTCGTCTGAAAAACTGTTTTTT.

The chain is built from TRBV30 and TRBJ1-1; D ambiguous. Trimming stripped 0 bases from V and 8 bases from J, with 10 bases between. This CDR3 has 12 amino acids. Germline CDR1 is GTSNPN and CDR2 is SVGIG (reference sequence). In DNA form, the CDR3 reads TGTGCCTGGAGTGTTGGATTACTAGAAGCTTTCTTT. Amino acid sequence: CAWSVGLLEAFF.

The V call is TRBV28, the J call TRBJ2-2; 11 nucleotides agree with TRBD2. J gave up 7 bases and V 6 bases, and 7 bases lay outside the gene matches. Germline values: CDR1 MDHEN, CDR2 SYDVKM. The CDR3 has 15 amino acids. The CDR3: CASRIAGGPVGELFF. The CDR3 DNA follows: TGTGCCAGCAGGATAGCGGGGGGGCCGGTCGGGGAGCTGTTTTTT.

This chain uses TRBV6-5 with TRBJ1-5; D ambiguous. The CDR3 spans 15 residues. Trimming took off 2 bases at V and 7 bases at J, with 15 bases between the two ends. Germline V CDR1 and CDR2: MNHEY, SVGAGI. The CDR3 sequence: CASSYVGGPGQPQHF. The CDR3 nucleotides read TGTGCCAGCAGTTACGTGGGAGGTCCCGGCCAGCCCCAGCATTTT.

V usage is TRBV28 and J usage is TRBJ1-4; D possibly corresponds to TRBD1 (6 bases). V lost 7 bases and J lost 6, with 15 bases in between. Per germline, CDR1 MDHEN and CDR2 SYDVKM. This CDR3 is 14 amino acids long. CDR3 bases: TGTGCCAGCAATTACAGGGCGGGGGATGAAAAACTGTTTTTT. Residues: CASNYRAGDEKLFF.

About this clone: An end of the junction differs from the germline gene, which may be a read error. The genes are TRBV6-6 and TRBJ1-4; 7 nucleotides match TRBD1. The CDR3 is made up of 13 amino acids. The germline CDR1 and CDR2 sequences are MNHNY and SVGAGI (reference sequence). The CDR3 protein is CASSSTESGTENF. In nucleotides, the CDR3 is TGTGCCAGCAGCTCTACTGAGTCCGGGACAGAGAATTTT.

Note on this clone: The junction shows a germline mismatch at one end, possibly a read error. The chain couples TRBV7-7 to TRBJ1-2; no firm D call. CDR1 is SSHAT, CDR2 FNYEAQ, per germline (reference sequence). The CDR3 runs to 14 residues. The chain's CDR3 is CASSLANRTYGYTF. CDR3 nucleotides: TGTGCTAGCAGCTTAGCGAACCGGACCTATGGCTACACCTTC. The full variable domain, its missing parts supplied by reference TRBV7-7 and TRBJ1-2, is GAGVSQSPRYKVTKRGQDVTLRCDPISSHATLYWYQQALGQGPEFLTYFNYEAQPDKSGLPSDRFSAERPEGSISTLTIQRTEQRDSAMYRCASSLANRTYGYTFGSGTRLTVV.

This clone was picked up one time. The rearrangement links TRBV30 to TRBJ1-1, with D unresolved. The germline V gene has CDR1 GTSNPN and CDR2 SVGIG (reference sequence). The CDR3 is made up of 13 amino acids. Deletions cut 0 bases from V and 0 bases from J, with 5 bases between. CDR3 coding DNA: TGTGCCTGGAGTGTTAGTGTGAACACTGAAGCTTTCTTT. This encodes CAWSVSVNTEAFF.

CDR3 sequence: CASSLDVGSSGNYGYTF. CDR3 DNA sequence: TGTGCCAGCAGCTTAGATGTGGGGTCCTCAGGGAACTATGGCTACACCTTC. This rearrangement joins TRBV7-9 to TRBJ1-2; D is possibly TRBD1 (5 bases). V lost 1 base to trimming and J lost 2 bases, with 17 bases between them. Germline V gene sequence: CDR1 SEHNR, CDR2 FQNEAQ (reference sequence). This CDR3 contains 17 residues.

The CDR3 region is CASSPSMTFQNTEAFF. The CDR3 nucleotides read TGTGCCAGCTCACCCTCTATGACCTTCCAGAACACTGAAGCTTTCTTT. The genes are TRBV18 and TRBJ1-1; D not certain. The V end was cut by 3 bases, the J end by 1 base, with 15 bases between. The CDR3 sequence is 16 residues long. Germline-derived CDR1 and CDR2 are KGHSH and LQKENI. Looking up the rest from reference TRBV18 and TRBJ1-1 gives the full variable domain: NAGVMQNPRHLVRRRGQEARLRCSPMKGHSHVYWYRQLPEEGLKFMVYLQKENIIDESGMPKERFSAEFPKEGPSILRIQQVVRGDSAAYFCASSPSMTFQNTEAFFGQGTRLTVV.

The rearrangement joins TRBV4-3 to TRBJ2-7; 8 nucleotides align to TRBD2. Germline V CDR1 and CDR2: LGHNA, YSLEER. V dropped 4 bases and J dropped 3; count of bases not matched to a gene: 5. The CDR3 is 14 amino acids. The CDR3 sequence is CASSPGTSGYEQYF. CDR3 nucleotide sequence: TGCGCCAGCAGCCCCGGGACTAGTGGCTACGAGCAGTACTTC.

The V gene is TRBV7-2, the J gene TRBJ2-3; 10 bases align to TRBD2. J gave up 5 bases and V 5 bases, and 10 bases lay outside the gene matches. This CDR3 is 16 amino acids long. Germline V gene sequence: CDR1 SGHTA, CDR2 FQGNSA. The CDR3 sequence is CASSKGSAGGQDTQYF. CDR3 sequence (DNA): TGTGCCAGCAGCAAAGGCTCAGCGGGGGGGCAAGATACGCAGTATTTT.

V gene TRBV2 combines with J gene TRBJ2-7, with no clear D. The germline CDR1 and CDR2 sequences are SNHLY and FYNNEI. This CDR3 comprises 12 residues. Trimming removed 4 bases from V and 4 bases from J, with 8 bases in between. The CDR3 protein is CASSVREYEQYF. CDR3 nucleotides: TGTGCCAGCAGTGTTCGAGAGTACGAGCAGTACTTC.

CDR3 in amino acids: CASSPQGVVGANVLTF. In DNA form, the CDR3 reads TGTGCCAGCTCACCGCAGGGAGTGGTTGGGGCCAACGTCCTGACTTTC. V is TRBV18 and J is TRBJ2-6; D might be TRBD1 or TRBD2, each matching 5 bases. V dropped 3 bases and J dropped 3 bases, with 12 bases sitting between them. Germline CDR1 reads KGHSH; CDR2 reads LQKENI. The CDR3 has 16 amino acids.

This rearrangement joins TRBV19 to TRBJ2-5, with 7 bases fitting TRBD1. V was pared by 3 bases and J by 2 bases, with 0 bases of the junction left unmatched. Germline V gene data show CDR1 as LNHDA and CDR2 as SQIVND (reference sequence). The CDR3 is 13 amino acids. The CDR3 DNA reads TGTGCCAGTAGTATGGGACAGCAAGAGACCCAGTACTTC. The encoded protein is CASSMGQQETQYF.

V is TRBV7-9 and J is TRBJ2-1; D uncertain. CDR3 length equals 14 residues. CDR1 and CDR2 from the germline V gene are SEHNR and FQNEAQ (reference sequence). The V end was cut by 8 bases, the J end by 5 bases, with 16 bases between. In DNA, the CDR3 is TGTGCCAGCGTGTTACAGAATATGGACAATGAGCAGTTCTTC. Its protein is CASVLQNMDNEQFF.

A few counts support this clone. V gene TRBV9 combines with J gene TRBJ2-7; TRBD2 matches 11 bases. The germline V gene encodes CDR1 SGDLS and CDR2 YYNGEE. The junction had 2 bases not matched to a gene; V was cut back by 3 bases and J by 3 bases. The CDR3 length is 14 residues. The CDR3: CASSEGLAGYEQYF. The CDR3 DNA sequence: TGTGCCAGCAGCGAAGGACTAGCGGGCTACGAGCAGTACTTC.

The chain links TRBV27 to TRBJ1-1; D uncertain. Germline assignment: CDR1 MNHEY and CDR2 SMNVEV (reference sequence). CDR3 length: 13 residues. Trimming shortened V by 2 bases and J by 1 base, and 5 bases separated the two germline ends. Here the CDR3 reads CASSLHANTEAFF. The CDR3 DNA sequence: TGTGCCAGCAGTTTACACGCGAACACTGAAGCTTTCTTT.

V is TRBV28 and J is TRBJ2-6, with 7 positions matching TRBD1. The CDR3 contains 18 residues. Germline trimming cut 6 bases from V and 1 base from J; bases unmatched to any gene: 12. Looked up from germline, CDR1 is MDHEN and CDR2 is SYDVKM. In DNA, the CDR3 is TGTGCCAGCAGATTTCATGCAGGGACAGTTTCTGGGGCCAACGTCCTGACTTTC. Amino acid sequence: CASRFHAGTVSGANVLTF.

The chain is built from TRBV2 and TRBJ1-2; D is uncertain. Trimming stripped 5 bases from V and 8 bases from J, with 15 bases between. CDR3 length: 13 amino acids. The germline V gene encodes CDR1 SNHLY and CDR2 FYNNEI. The CDR3 is CASSLAGLGGYTF. DNA for the CDR3: TGTGCCAGCAGTTTGGCGGGTTTAGGGGGCTACACCTTC.

The gene calls are TRBV6-5 and TRBJ2-3, with 12 bases fitting TRBD2. Germline values: CDR1 MNHEY, CDR2 SVGAGI. CDR3 size: 15 residues. V lost 6 bases to trimming and J lost 1 base; unmatched junction nucleotides: 2. The CDR3 DNA reads as TGTGCCAGCAGCCGGACTAGCGGGGGCACAGATACGCAGTATTTT. Translated: CASSRTSGGTDTQYF.

The chain carries TRBV29-1 and TRBJ2-5, with TRBD1 as a possible D gene (5 bases). Trimming took off 0 bases at V and 4 bases at J, with 9 bases between the two ends. The CDR3 extends over 13 amino acids. Germline values: CDR1 SQVTM, CDR2 ANQGSEA. Written as DNA, the CDR3 is TGCAGCGTTGAAGAAGGGGTTGGAGAGACCCAGTACTTC. Translating it yields CSVEEGVGETQYF.